This T cell receptor (beta chain) was found in a study of blood T cell repertoires in COVID-19. As for the study in general: The United States, Italy and Spain supplied acute and convalescent COVID-19 samples. In each case, the material was cDNA or gDNA derived from T cells, B-cell-depleted T cells, or PBMCs.

Methods used by the authors: Amplification of reference gene primers provided the estimated nucleated cell counts. Data came from immunoSEQ multiplex PCR; TCRdb stores just in-frame clones and leaves some out. V, J and clone size are taken as reported in that table, and D and trimming were inferred from the DNA itself. The sample holds about 150,000 clones, approximately 90% seen once. Germline CDR1 and CDR2: SGHVS and FQNEAQ. The CDR3 loop spans 18 amino acids. J gave up 3 bases and V 1 base, and 12 bases lay outside the gene matches. Sequences were obtained from peripheral blood. The chain has TRBV7-8 and TRBJ1-1; 9 bases are shared with TRBD1. The TCR originated in a woman aged 55 to 70 with active or convalescent COVID-19. The CDR3 reads CASSLGGGSGTGHTEAFF. CDR3 in DNA: TGTGCCAGCAGCTTAGGGGGAGGATCCGGGACAGGGCACACTGAAGCTTTCTTT. Complete variable domain (other parts from reference TRBV7-8 and TRBJ1-1): GAGVSQSPRYKVAKRGQDVALRCDPISGHVSLFWYQQALGQGPEFLTYFQNEAQLDKSGLPSDRFFAERPEGSVSTLKIQRTQQEDSAVYLCASSLGGGSGTGHTEAFFGQGTRLTVV.